The next 24 T cell receptor beta chains were all read from a single sample in a study of cytomegalovirus exposure and HLA in healthy donors. The PCR made use of 60 Vbeta and 13 Jbeta primers. The repertoire was sequenced with immunoSEQ multiplex PCR; TCRdb's copy has only in-frame clones and lacks some. The sample has about 120,000 clones, about 75% seen once. The specimen sequenced was PBMCs. The receptor source for this set is a man aged 60-69 years in good health and CMV-seropositive.

The chain links TRBV2 to TRBJ2-7, with D possibly TRBD1 on 6 matching bases. The V end lost 7 bases, the J end lost 2 bases, and 12 bases lay between the germline ends. The V gene's germline CDR1 is SNHLY and CDR2 FYNNEI. CDR3 length: 13 residues. CDR3 amino acids: CASIDRQPYEQYF. The CDR3 DNA follows: TGTGCCAGCATTGACAGGCAGCCCTACGAGCAGTACTTC.

The rearrangement links TRBV30 to TRBJ1-2, with D perhaps matching TRBD1 (6 bases). CDR1 and CDR2 (germline): GTSNPN, SVGIG (reference sequence). The CDR3 contains 17 residues. V gave up 1 base and J gave up 8 bases, with 26 bases separating them. The CDR3 DNA follows: TGTGCCTGGAGTGGGGGCAAAACAGGGAAACGGTCCGGCGGCTACACCTTC. Translation gives CAWSGGKTGKRSGGYTF.

CDR3 amino acids: CASSDYTGLAGGQGTDTQYF. Here the CDR3 DNA reads TGTGCCAGCAGTGATTACACGGGACTAGCGGGGGGGCAAGGCACAGATACGCAGTATTTT. The chain has TRBV6-1 and TRBJ2-3, with 16 positions matching TRBD2. Germline V gives CDR1 MNHNS, CDR2 SASEGT. There are 20 residues in the CDR3. The J segment lost 1 base and the V segment lost 3 bases, leaving 10 bases of the junction unmatched.

As DNA, the CDR3 is TGCGCCAGCAGCTGGAGCCAGACAGGGGCGAACACCGGGGAGCTGTTTTTT. Translating it yields CASSWSQTGANTGELFF. The V and J genes are TRBV5-1 and TRBJ2-2, with 8 bases matching TRBD1. Germline assignment: CDR1 SGHRS and CDR2 YFSETQ. The CDR3 runs to 17 residues. V lost 3 bases to trimming and J lost 0 bases; unmatched junction nucleotides: 7.

In its sample, this clone was seen a few times. The V gene is TRBV6-5, the J gene TRBJ2-7; TRBD2 matches 10 bases. The CDR3 length is 16 residues. The germline gives CDR1 MNHEY, CDR2 SVGAGI. Trimming removed 0 bases from V and 0 bases from J; junction bases left unmatched: 2. CDR3 loop: CASSYSAGGSSYEQYF. The CDR3 nucleotides are TGTGCCAGCAGTTACTCAGCGGGAGGGTCCTCCTACGAGCAGTACTTC.

CDR3: CASSLGGQAGDEKLFF. CDR3 DNA: TGTGCCAGCAGCCTGGGAGGACAAGCCGGTGATGAAAAACTGTTTTTT. The V call is TRBV4-2, the J call TRBJ1-4, with D possibly TRBD1 on 5 matching bases. The V end was cut by 4 bases, the J end by 6 bases, with 18 bases between. The CDR3 runs 16 residues. Germline V gene lookup returns CDR1 LGHNA and CDR2 YNFKEQ.

This rearrangement joins TRBV18 to TRBJ2-1; 11 nucleotides agree with TRBD2. The germline CDR1 and CDR2 sequences are KGHSH and LQKENI. This CDR3 has 17 amino acids. V lost 0 bases, J lost 3 bases, and 4 bases stayed unmatched. This CDR3 reads CASSPPGLAAIYNEQFF. Here the CDR3 DNA reads TGTGCCAGCTCACCACCGGGACTAGCGGCAATCTACAATGAGCAGTTCTTC.

The V and J genes are TRBV28 and TRBJ2-7; 10 bases are a match to TRBD2. The CDR3 runs 15 residues. Germline loops: CDR1 MDHEN, CDR2 SYDVKM. V shed 4 bases, J shed 6 bases, and the junction held 9 bases outside the gene matches. CDR3 residues: CASSSPSGRSGEQYF. Here the CDR3 DNA reads TGTGCCAGCAGTTCCCCTAGCGGGAGATCGGGCGAGCAGTACTTC.

V and J are TRBV27 and TRBJ1-5, with TRBD1 as a possible D gene (6 bases). The CDR3 covers 14 residues. V lost 5 bases and J lost 0, with 8 bases in between. Germline values: CDR1 MNHEY, CDR2 SMNVEV (reference sequence). CDR3 residues: CASSGGYSNQPQHF. Written as DNA, the CDR3 is TGTGCCAGCAGTGGGGGCTATAGCAATCAGCCCCAGCATTTT.

The rearrangement links TRBV5-4 to TRBJ1-3, with TRBD1 identical over 9 bases. V was clipped by 4 bases and J by 0 bases; unmatched bases: 8. This CDR3 contains 17 residues. Germline V gene lookup returns CDR1 SGHNT and CDR2 YYREEE (reference sequence). The CDR3 region is CASSTATGGASGNTIYF. For the CDR3, the DNA is TGTGCCAGCAGCACAGCTACAGGGGGCGCCTCTGGAAACACCATATATTTT.

This chain uses TRBV28 with TRBJ1-2; 8 nucleotides align to TRBD1. The CDR3 is 14 residues long. CDR1 is MDHEN and CDR2 is SYDVKM in the germline V gene. V trimming: 3 bases; J trimming: 3 bases; junction bases outside the gene matches: 3. The CDR3 region is CASSFRDRYYGYTF. Written as DNA, the CDR3 is TGTGCCAGCAGTTTTAGGGACAGGTACTATGGCTACACCTTC.

This clone was observed a few times. The gene calls are TRBV28 and TRBJ2-7; 8 bases line up with TRBD1. The CDR3 consists of 12 residues. Trimming took 11 bases from V and 5 from J; bases not matched to a gene: 8. Germline V lookup: CDR1 MDHEN, CDR2 SYDVKM. CDR3 sequence reads: CAPEQGADEQYF. The CDR3 nucleotides read TGTGCCCCGGAGCAGGGGGCTGACGAGCAGTACTTC.

V and J are TRBV5-4 and TRBJ1-2; D remains ambiguous. Deletions cut 2 bases from V and 8 bases from J, with 13 bases between. CDR3 length equals 13 residues. From germline, CDR1 is SGHNT and CDR2 YYREEE (reference sequence). CDR3: CASSLTIGQGYTF. CDR3 in DNA: TGTGCCAGCAGCTTAACGATTGGGCAGGGCTACACCTTC.

Written as DNA, the CDR3 is TGTGCCAGTAGTTCTAGCGGGGTTGGTACAGATACGCAGTATTTT. This translates into CASSSSGVGTDTQYF. This sequence joins TRBV19 and TRBJ2-3, with 9 bases matching TRBD2. Trimming at V came to 5 bases and at J to 3 bases, leaving 6 bases not matched to a gene. Per germline, CDR1 LNHDA and CDR2 SQIVND (reference sequence). The CDR3 is 15 residues long.

The chain couples TRBV7-2 to TRBJ2-3; TRBD2 aligns across 10 bases. V gave up 3 bases and J gave up 3 bases; unmatched junction bases: 6. Germline-derived CDR1 and CDR2 are SGHTA and FQGNSA. The CDR3 has 16 residues. The CDR3 DNA reads as TGTGCCAGCAGCTTTGGTTCTAGCGGGGGAACAGATACGCAGTATTTT. Its protein is CASSFGSSGGTDTQYF.

V and J are TRBV19 and TRBJ2-3; 10 bases are shared with TRBD2. CDR3 size: 16 residues. V shed 7 bases and J 6 bases; nucleotides not matched to a gene: 13. The germline V gene encodes CDR1 LNHDA and CDR2 SQIVND (reference sequence). CDR3 in amino acids: CASTPREREGPDTQYF. In nucleotides, the CDR3 is TGTGCCAGTACCCCACGGGAGCGGGAGGGCCCCGATACGCAGTATTTT.

This sequence joins TRBV5-1 and TRBJ2-3; the D is unclear. Germline V gene data show CDR1 as SGHRS and CDR2 as YFSETQ. This CDR3 region has 11 residues. V was pared by 3 bases and J by 3 bases, with 2 bases between. The CDR3 reads CASSSTDTQYF. CDR3 sequence (DNA): TGCGCCAGCAGCTCGACAGATACGCAGTATTTT.

V is TRBV14 and J is TRBJ2-1; D possibly corresponds to TRBD2 (5 bases). Looked up from germline, CDR1 is SGHDN and CDR2 is FVKESK. With 4 bases removed from V and 9 bases from J, the gap between germline ends came to 16 bases. The CDR3 sequence is 14 residues long. CDR3 bases: TGTGCCAGCAGCCGGCTAACCTGGAGGAGTGAGCAGTTCTTC. It encodes CASSRLTWRSEQFF.

The chain has TRBV2 and TRBJ1-1; D might be TRBD1 (6 bases). CDR3 size: 12 residues. Germline CDR1 reads SNHLY; CDR2 reads FYNNEI. V lost 4 bases, J lost 6 bases, and 9 bases lay in between. CDR3 region: CASSGDKAEAFF. CDR3 DNA sequence: TGTGCCAGCAGTGGGGACAAAGCTGAAGCTTTCTTT.

V and J are TRBV5-1 and TRBJ1-1; 9 bases are shared with TRBD1. Per germline, CDR1 SGHRS and CDR2 YFSETQ. Trimming cost V 4 bases and J 6 bases; bases outside gene matches: 7. The CDR3 extends over 14 amino acids. In DNA form, the CDR3 reads TGCGCCAGCAGCACGGGACAGGGAGGACCTGAAGCTTTCTTT. Its translation is CASSTGQGGPEAFF.

Details on this clone: Germline is not matched at one junction end, which may reflect a read error. The chain employs TRBV7-9 and TRBJ2-2, with TRBD1 identical over 8 bases. From germline, CDR1 is SEHNR and CDR2 FQNEAQ (reference sequence). The CDR3 consists of 15 residues. The CDR3 nucleotides are TGTTCCAGCAGCCAACGACAGGGGCGCACCGGGGAGCTGTTTTTT. It specifies CSSSQRQGRTGELFF.

The chain combines TRBV5-1 with TRBJ1-2; D is unresolved. CDR3 length: 14 amino acids. Germline loops: CDR1 SGHRS, CDR2 YFSETQ. Trimming took 2 bases from V and 5 from J, leaving 13 bases between them. CDR3 bases: TGCGCCAGCAGCTTTGAAAGGGAGTCATATGGCTACACCTTC. Amino acids: CASSFERESYGYTF.

V usage is TRBV6-6 and J usage is TRBJ1-2, with TRBD1 as a possible D gene (6 bases). The CDR3 sequence is 14 residues long. Germline CDR1 is MNHNY and CDR2 is SVGAGI (reference sequence). V was shortened by 0 bases and J by 8 bases, with 13 bases between the two germline ends. CDR3 sequence (DNA): TGTGCCAGCAGTTACTCGACAGGTCTCGTAGGCTACACCTTC. Its translation is CASSYSTGLVGYTF.

The genes are TRBV7-6 and TRBJ2-3, with TRBD2 matching 8 bases. CDR3 size: 16 residues. CDR1 is SGHVS, CDR2 FNYEAQ, per germline. V lost 5 bases to trimming and J lost 4 bases; unmatched junction nucleotides: 11. CDR3: CASSPAFSGSSDTQYF. DNA of the CDR3: TGTGCCAGCAGCCCCGCCTTCAGCGGGAGCTCAGATACGCAGTATTTT.